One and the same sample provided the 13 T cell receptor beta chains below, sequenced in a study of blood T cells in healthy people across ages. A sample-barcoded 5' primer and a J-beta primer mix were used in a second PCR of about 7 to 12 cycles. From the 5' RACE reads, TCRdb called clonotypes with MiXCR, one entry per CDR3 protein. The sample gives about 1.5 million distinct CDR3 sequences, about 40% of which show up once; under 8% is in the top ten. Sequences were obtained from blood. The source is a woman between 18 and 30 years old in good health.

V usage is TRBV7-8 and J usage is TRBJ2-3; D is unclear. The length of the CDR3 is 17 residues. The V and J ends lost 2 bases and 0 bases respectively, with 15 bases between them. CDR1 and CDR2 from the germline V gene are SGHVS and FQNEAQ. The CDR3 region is CASSLFGRQPSTDTQYF. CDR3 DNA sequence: TGTGCCAGCAGCTTATTCGGACGCCAGCCAAGCACAGATACGCAGTATTTT. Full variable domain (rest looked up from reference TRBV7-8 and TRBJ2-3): GAGVSQSPRYKVAKRGQDVALRCDPISGHVSLFWYQQALGQGPEFLTYFQNEAQLDKSGLPSDRFFAERPEGSVSTLKIQRTQQEDSAVYLCASSLFGRQPSTDTQYFGPGTRLTVL.

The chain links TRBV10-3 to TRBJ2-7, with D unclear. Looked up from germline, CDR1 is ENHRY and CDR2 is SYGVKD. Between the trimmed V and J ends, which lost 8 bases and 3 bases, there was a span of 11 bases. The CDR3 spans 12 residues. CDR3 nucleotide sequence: TGTGCCATCGGGCTGCCTGGCTACGAGCAGTACTTC. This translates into CAIGLPGYEQYF.

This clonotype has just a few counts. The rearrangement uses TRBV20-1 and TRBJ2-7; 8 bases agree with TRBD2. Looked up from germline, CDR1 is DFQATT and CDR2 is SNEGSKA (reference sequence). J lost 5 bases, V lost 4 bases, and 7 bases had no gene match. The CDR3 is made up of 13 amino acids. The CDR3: CSAKGLAAHEQYF. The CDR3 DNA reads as TGCAGTGCTAAAGGACTAGCAGCCCACGAGCAGTACTTC.

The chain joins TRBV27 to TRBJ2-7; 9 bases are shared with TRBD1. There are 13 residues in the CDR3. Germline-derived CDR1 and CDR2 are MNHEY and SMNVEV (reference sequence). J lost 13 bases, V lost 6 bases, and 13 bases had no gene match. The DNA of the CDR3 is TGTGCCAGCAGATCCAACCGGGACAGGGACCTTTACTTC. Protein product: CASRSNRDRDLYF.

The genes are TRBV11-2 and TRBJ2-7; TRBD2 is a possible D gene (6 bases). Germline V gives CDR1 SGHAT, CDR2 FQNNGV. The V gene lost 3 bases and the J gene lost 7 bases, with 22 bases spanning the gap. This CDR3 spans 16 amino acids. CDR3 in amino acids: CASSFRGREVLDEQYF. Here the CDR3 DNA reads TGTGCCAGCAGCTTTCGGGGCAGGGAGGTACTGGATGAGCAGTACTTC.

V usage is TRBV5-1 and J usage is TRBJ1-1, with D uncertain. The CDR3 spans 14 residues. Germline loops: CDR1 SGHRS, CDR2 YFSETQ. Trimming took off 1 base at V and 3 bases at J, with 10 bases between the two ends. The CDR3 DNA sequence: TGCGCCAGCAGCTTGCAAGACGGGGACACTGAAGCTTTCTTT. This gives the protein CASSLQDGDTEAFF. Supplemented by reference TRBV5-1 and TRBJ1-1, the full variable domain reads KAGVTQTPRYLIKTRGQQVTLSCSPISGHRSVSWYQQTPGQGLQFLFEYFSETQRNKGNFPGRFSGRQFSNSRSEMNVSTLELGDSALYLCASSLQDGDTEAFFGQGTRLTVV.

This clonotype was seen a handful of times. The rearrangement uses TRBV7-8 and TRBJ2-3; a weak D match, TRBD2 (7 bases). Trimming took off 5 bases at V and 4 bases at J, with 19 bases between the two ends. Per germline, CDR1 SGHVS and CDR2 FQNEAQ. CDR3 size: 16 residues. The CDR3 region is CASSPDGGLGADTQYF. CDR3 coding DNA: TGTGCCAGCAGCCCAGACGGGGGGCTGGGGGCAGATACGCAGTATTTT.

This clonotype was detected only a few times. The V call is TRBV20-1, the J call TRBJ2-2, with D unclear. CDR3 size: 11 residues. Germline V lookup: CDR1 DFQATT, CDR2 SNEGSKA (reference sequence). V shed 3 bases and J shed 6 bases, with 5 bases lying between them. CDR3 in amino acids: CSARGSGELFF. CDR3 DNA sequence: TGCAGTGCTAGGGGGTCCGGGGAGCTGTTTTTT.

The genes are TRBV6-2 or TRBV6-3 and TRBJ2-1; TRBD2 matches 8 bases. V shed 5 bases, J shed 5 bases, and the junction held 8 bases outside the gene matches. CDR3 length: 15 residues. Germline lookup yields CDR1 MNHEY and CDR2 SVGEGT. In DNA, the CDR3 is TGTGCCAGCAGTATTATAGCGGGAAAAGACAATGAGCAGTTCTTC. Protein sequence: CASSIIAGKDNEQFF.

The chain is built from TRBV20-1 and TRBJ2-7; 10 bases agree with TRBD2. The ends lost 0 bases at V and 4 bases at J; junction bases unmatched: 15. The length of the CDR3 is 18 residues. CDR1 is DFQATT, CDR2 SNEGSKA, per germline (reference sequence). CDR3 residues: CSARDGSLDSGRWYEQYF. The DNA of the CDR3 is TGCAGTGCTAGAGATGGTAGCCTGGATAGCGGGAGGTGGTACGAGCAGTACTTC.

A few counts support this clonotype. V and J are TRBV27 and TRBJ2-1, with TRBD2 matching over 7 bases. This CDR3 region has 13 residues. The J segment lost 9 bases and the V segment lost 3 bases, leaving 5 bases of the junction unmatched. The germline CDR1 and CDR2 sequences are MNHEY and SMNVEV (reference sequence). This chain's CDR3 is CASSFPGGSEQFF. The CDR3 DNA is TGTGCCAGCAGTTTCCCCGGGGGGAGTGAGCAGTTCTTC.

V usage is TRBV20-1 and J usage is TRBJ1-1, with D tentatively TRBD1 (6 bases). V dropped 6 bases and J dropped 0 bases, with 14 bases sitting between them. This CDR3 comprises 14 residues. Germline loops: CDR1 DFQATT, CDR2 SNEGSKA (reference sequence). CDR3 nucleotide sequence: TGCAGTGCCAAAGGGCAGGGGATGAACACTGAAGCTTTCTTT. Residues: CSAKGQGMNTEAFF.

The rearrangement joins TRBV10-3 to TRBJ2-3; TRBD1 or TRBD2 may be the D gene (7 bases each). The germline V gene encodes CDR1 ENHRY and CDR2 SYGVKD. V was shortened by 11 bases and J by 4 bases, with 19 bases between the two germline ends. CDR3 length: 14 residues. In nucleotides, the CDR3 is TGTGCCTCCCAGGGGGGGGCAGTTTCAGATACGCAGTATTTT. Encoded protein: CASQGGAVSDTQYF.